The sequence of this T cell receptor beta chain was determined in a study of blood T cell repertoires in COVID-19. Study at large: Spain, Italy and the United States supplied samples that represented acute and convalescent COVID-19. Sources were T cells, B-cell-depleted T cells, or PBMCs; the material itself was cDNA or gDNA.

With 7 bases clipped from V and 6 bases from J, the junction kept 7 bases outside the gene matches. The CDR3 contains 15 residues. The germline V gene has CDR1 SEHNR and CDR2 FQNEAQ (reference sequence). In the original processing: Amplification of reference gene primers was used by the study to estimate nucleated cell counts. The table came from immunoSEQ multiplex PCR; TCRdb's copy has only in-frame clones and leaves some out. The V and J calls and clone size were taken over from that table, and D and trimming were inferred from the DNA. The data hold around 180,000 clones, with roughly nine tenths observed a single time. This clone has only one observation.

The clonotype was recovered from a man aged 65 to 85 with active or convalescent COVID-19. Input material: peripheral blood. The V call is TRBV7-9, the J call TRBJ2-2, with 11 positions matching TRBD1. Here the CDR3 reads CASTPGQGAAGELFF. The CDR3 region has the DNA TGTGCCAGCACCCCCGGACAGGGGGCTGCCGGGGAGCTGTTTTTT.